A selection of T cell receptor beta chains follows, all from one sample in a study of T cell responses to AZD1222 COVID-19 vaccine. This table comes from immunoSEQ multiplex PCR, and its TCRdb copy is limited to in-frame clones, with some not included. There are about 110,000 clones in the sample; 86% occur only once, and about 3.5% lies in the top ten. Specimen: peripheral blood, collected on day 0 of AZD1222 vaccination. These receptors were collected from an adult in good health. CDR3s include the opening cysteine and the closing phenylalanine or tryptophan. Fields, in order: D gene, V gene, clone size, J gene, CDR3 DNA, CDR3 protein. D genes are given only for firm matches. The size field is filled for only some rows; it gives once, few, many or a size class.

NA	TRBV6-5	NA	TRBJ1-2	TGTGCCAGCAGTTACTCGAAAGGGGAGAGTGGCTACACCTTC	CASSYSKGESGYTF
NA	TRBV5-4	NA	TRBJ2-1	TGTGCCAGCAGCTTCGAGGGGGACCAGTACAATGAGCAGTTCTTC	CASSFEGDQYNEQFF
NA	TRBV11-2	few	TRBJ1-2	TGTGCCAGCAGCTCGACCCTGGGGGGAGAAGGCTACACCTTC	CASSSTLGGEGYTF
TRBD1	TRBV7-8	NA	TRBJ2-5	TGTGCCAGCAGCCCGGGACAGGGAGAGACCCAGTACTTC	CASSPGQGETQYF
NA	TRBV10-1	NA	TRBJ2-7	TGCGCCAGCAGTGATTCAGACAGGACCTACGAGCAGTACTTC	CASSDSDRTYEQYF
NA	TRBV12-5	NA	TRBJ2-5	TGTGCTAGTGGTTTCGGAGGCTCCGAGTACTTC	CASGFGGSEYF
NA	TRBV4-1	NA	TRBJ1-1	TGCGCCAGCAGCCCAGAGATTCAGGGTCAACGGGGCACTGAAGCTTTCTTT	CASSPEIQGQRGTEAFF
NA	TRBV5-4	NA	TRBJ1-6	TGTGCCAGCAGCTTGGCGGGGGGCCAACCTAATTCACCCCTCCACTTT	CASSLAGGQPNSPLHF
TRBD2	TRBV5-4	few	TRBJ2-5	TGTGCCAGCAGAGCGGGACTAGCGGGGGGAAACCAAGAGACCCAGTACTTC	CASRAGLAGGNQETQYF
NA	TRBV15	NA	TRBJ1-1	TGTGCCACCAGCAGAGATTCGGCAGGGAACACTGAAGCTTTCTTT	CATSRDSAGNTEAFF
NA	TRBV3-1/TRBV3-2	NA	TRBJ1-5	TGTGCCAGCAGCCAAGCGGATGGTAATCAGCCCCAGCATTTT	CASSQADGNQPQHF
NA	TRBV7-2	NA	TRBJ2-1	TGTGCCAGCAGCGAACAGGGCCGTGAGCAGTTCTTC	CASSEQGREQFF
NA	TRBV7-2	NA	TRBJ1-6	TGTGCCAGCAGCTCAACTAATTCACCCCTCCACTTT	CASSSTNSPLHF
TRBD1	TRBV7-2	NA	TRBJ1-5	TGTGCCAGCAGCTTAGATATGACAGGGAATCAGCCCCAGCATTTT	CASSLDMTGNQPQHF
TRBD1	TRBV28	NA	TRBJ2-2	TGTGCCAGCAGTGGGGGACAGGGCCGCACCGGGGAGCTGTTTTTT	CASSGGQGRTGELFF